Below are 13 T cell receptor beta chains sequenced from a single sample in a study of blood T cell repertoires in COVID-19. The assay was immunoSEQ multiplex PCR, and TCRdb's table has in-frame clones only and misses some. This table holds some 130,000 clones, roughly 86% found once. Material for sequencing was peripheral blood. The source is a woman in her 70s with COVID-19, enrolled during active disease.

V and J are TRBV28 and TRBJ1-2; TRBD1 matches 7 bases. The V gene's germline CDR1 is MDHEN and CDR2 SYDVKM. The CDR3 contains 14 residues. Germline trimming cut 5 bases from V and 0 bases from J; bases unmatched to any gene: 3. In nucleotides, the CDR3 is TGTGCCAGCAGTGACGGGACAGCTAACTATGGCTACACCTTC. Translated, it gives CASSDGTANYGYTF.

V gene TRBV27 combines with J gene TRBJ2-5, with D maybe TRBD2 (6 bases). This CDR3 spans 15 amino acids. CDR1 and CDR2 (germline): MNHEY, SMNVEV (reference sequence). The V and J ends lost 10 bases and 2 bases respectively, with 20 bases between them. CDR3 nucleotides: TGTGCCACCACCATCGGGACTGGGGGTCAAGAGACCCAGTACTTC. It codes for CATTIGTGGQETQYF.

The genes are TRBV10-3 and TRBJ2-5, with D perhaps TRBD1 (6 bases). CDR1 and CDR2 from the germline V gene are ENHRY and SYGVKD. This CDR3 spans 13 amino acids. Trimming removed 7 bases at V and 1 base at J, with 10 bases between. In DNA, the CDR3 is TGTGCCATCACTGGACAGCTCCAAGAGACCCAGTACTTC. Its translation is CAITGQLQETQYF.

The chain is built from TRBV12-3 or TRBV12-4 and TRBJ1-3, with 7 positions matching TRBD1. J gave up 4 bases and V 7 bases, and 4 bases lay outside the gene matches. CDR3 length equals 13 residues. For the CDR3, the DNA is TGTGCCAGCAAAACAGGGGTAGGAAACACCATATATTTT. Translation: CASKTGVGNTIYF.

The chain recombines TRBV20-1 with TRBJ1-2; no clear D. This CDR3 is built from 10 residues. The V gene lost 2 bases and the J gene lost 6 bases, with 4 bases spanning the gap. Germline V gene sequence: CDR1 DFQATT, CDR2 SNEGSKA (reference sequence). The CDR3 region is CSARQDGYTF. The CDR3 DNA follows: TGCAGTGCTAGACAGGATGGCTACACCTTC.

This chain joins TRBV30 and TRBJ1-4, with D possibly TRBD1 on 6 matching bases. Germline V gene data show CDR1 as GTSNPN and CDR2 as SVGIG (reference sequence). V shed 3 bases and J shed 8 bases, with 16 bases lying between them. The CDR3 length is 14 residues. This chain's CDR3 is CAWRSGGRGEKLFF. DNA for the CDR3: TGTGCCTGGAGGTCCGGGGGGCGAGGGGAAAAACTGTTTTTT.

Here the CDR3 DNA reads TGCGCCAGCAGCCAGGCTGGGGAGTCGGGACACAATACCAAACTGTTTTTT. This codes for CASSQAGESGHNTKLFF. The J gene is TRBJ1-4, the V gene TRBV4-1; the D gene is possibly TRBD1 (6 bases). CDR1 is MGHRA and CDR2 is YSYEKL in the germline V gene. V dropped 3 bases and J dropped 11 bases, with 25 bases sitting between them. There are 17 residues in the CDR3.

CDR3 loop: CASSHPRQGAFGSAFF. CDR3 nucleotides: TGTGCCAGCAGCCATCCCAGACAGGGGGCGTTCGGGAGTGCTTTCTTT. The V call is TRBV3-1 (or the pseudogene TRBV3-2), the J call TRBJ1-1, with TRBD1 matching 10 bases. This CDR3 contains 16 residues. The junction had 15 bases not matched to a gene; V was cut back by 3 bases and J by 11 bases. CDR1 and CDR2 (germline): LGHDT, YNNKEL (reference sequence).

The V gene is TRBV9, the J gene TRBJ2-1; 9 positions agree with TRBD2. Germline V CDR1 and CDR2: SGDLS, YYNGEE. This CDR3 is built from 15 residues. Trimming removed 7 bases from V and 6 bases from J; junction bases left unmatched: 11. The CDR3 is CASGLRGGIGNEQFF. In DNA, the CDR3 is TGTGCCAGCGGCTTGCGGGGGGGCATTGGCAATGAGCAGTTCTTC.

J is TRBJ2-1 and V is TRBV7-9, with a possible D match to TRBD1 (5 bases). Trimming stripped 8 bases from V and 5 bases from J, with 22 bases between. Germline V CDR1 and CDR2: SEHNR, FQNEAQ (reference sequence). The CDR3 has 16 amino acids. CDR3 loop: CASLLLGPTGNNEQFF. CDR3 coding DNA: TGTGCCAGCCTACTGCTGGGGCCGACCGGTAACAATGAGCAGTTCTTC.

The chain combines TRBV30 with TRBJ2-5; D possibly corresponds to TRBD1 (7 bases). This CDR3 has 15 amino acids. Germline values: CDR1 GTSNPN, CDR2 SVGIG (reference sequence). With 0 bases removed from V and 5 bases from J, the gap between germline ends came to 16 bases. CDR3 amino acids: CAWSVGGREVETQYF. CDR3 nucleotides: TGTGCCTGGAGTGTAGGGGGCAGGGAGGTTGAGACCCAGTACTTC.

The chain employs TRBV28 and TRBJ1-5; 7 nucleotides line up with TRBD1. This CDR3 comprises 14 residues. From germline, CDR1 is MDHEN and CDR2 SYDVKM. Germline trimming cut 6 bases from V and 3 bases from J; bases unmatched to any gene: 5. The CDR3, as DNA: TGTGCCAGCAGGGCGGGGACAGTCAATCAGCCCCAGCATTTT. Translation gives CASRAGTVNQPQHF.

This chain links TRBV7-8 with TRBJ2-2, with D perhaps TRBD2 (6 bases). This CDR3 spans 15 amino acids. V was pared by 5 bases and J by 1 base, with 11 bases between. Germline-derived CDR1 and CDR2 are SGHVS and FQNEAQ. The CDR3 region has the DNA TGTGCCAGCAGCCCGCGGGGCCTGAACACCGGGGAGCTGTTTTTT. It specifies CASSPRGLNTGELFF.